This T cell receptor beta chain was sequenced during a study of Graves' ophthalmopathy and Graves' hyperthyroidism. The overall study: Stable hyperthyroidism denotes an absence of ophthalmopathy throughout 18 months of follow-up.

General observations from the study: Blood contained most expanded thyroid clonotypes exceeding 0.001 frequency.

Amplifying from RNA transcripts, the study obtained TCR beta CDR3 regions. An opening RT-PCR round employed HTBI primers and preceded a second-round multiplex PCR. TCRdb re-called the multiplex PCR reads through MiXCR, storing one row per CDR3 protein. The repertoire has around 1,200,000 distinct CDR3 sequences, about two fifths of them found once; the top ten carry 11%. Clinical symptoms, serum thyroxine, TRAb, thyroid ultrasound and orbital computed tomography determined diagnosis. This clonotype was recorded many times. Its antigen remains unidentified. Germline CDR1 is LNHNV and CDR2 is YYDKDF (reference sequence). The CDR3 covers 12 residues. Trimming stripped 1 base from V and 5 bases from J, with 5 bases between.

The specimen sequenced was peripheral blood or thyroid tissue (not recorded which). This receptor was taken from an adult man with Graves' hyperthyroidism. J is TRBJ2-5 and V is TRBV15, with D perhaps TRBD1 or TRBD2 (5 bases each). In DNA, the CDR3 is TGTGCCACCAGCAGAGGGGGGGAGACCCAGTACTTC. This gives the protein CATSRGGETQYF. Filled out from reference TRBV15 and TRBJ2-5, the complete variable domain reads DAMVIQNPRYQVTQFGKPVTLSCSQTLNHNVMYWYQQKSSQAPKLLFHYYDKDFNNEADTPDNFQSRRPNTSFCFLDIRSPGLGDTAMYLCATSRGGETQYFGPGTRLLVL.